The 8 T cell receptor beta chains presented below share a single source sample, sequenced in a study of blood T cell repertoires in COVID-19. The repertoire was sequenced with immunoSEQ multiplex PCR; TCRdb's copy has only in-frame clones and lacks some. The sample has approximately 210,000 clones; 85% to 90% are singletons. The sequencing input was peripheral blood. Receptors were obtained from a human donor in a cohort sampled during active COVID-19.

The CDR3 loop reads CASSLRGADSPLHF. As DNA, the CDR3 is TGCGCCAGCAGCTTGCGCGGGGCGGATTCACCCCTCCACTTT. V usage is TRBV5-1 and J usage is TRBJ1-6; D possibly corresponds to TRBD1 (5 bases). Trimming stripped 1 base from V and 8 bases from J, with 10 bases between. The length of the CDR3 is 14 residues. Germline loops: CDR1 SGHRS, CDR2 YFSETQ.

V is TRBV28 and J is TRBJ1-2; D unclear. V was cut by 2 bases and J by 5 bases, with 15 bases left in between. CDR1 and CDR2 from the germline V gene are MDHEN and SYDVKM. The CDR3 spans 15 residues. CDR3 DNA sequence: TGTGCCAGCAGTTTACCTCCGGGTTCATCTTATGGCTACACCTTC. Translating gives CASSLPPGSSYGYTF.

The chain is built from TRBV24-1 and TRBJ2-3, with a weak D call TRBD1 (5 bases). The V gene's germline CDR1 is KGHDR and CDR2 SFDVKD. The CDR3 totals 15 residues. V lost 5 bases and J 0 bases, leaving 11 bases between the germline ends. In DNA, the CDR3 is TGTGCCACCAGTGGTAGGGGCATTAGCACAGATACGCAGTATTTT. Its translation: CATSGRGISTDTQYF.

The V gene is TRBV9, the J gene TRBJ2-7; 13 nucleotides agree with TRBD2. With 4 bases clipped from V and 3 bases from J, the junction kept 4 bases outside the gene matches. The V gene's germline CDR1 is SGDLS and CDR2 YYNGEE. The CDR3 length is 15 residues. The CDR3 spells CASSPRTSGGYEQYF. DNA of the CDR3: TGTGCCAGCAGCCCCCGGACTAGCGGGGGCTACGAGCAGTACTTC.

The J gene is TRBJ2-1, the V gene TRBV4-3; TRBD2 agrees at 15 bases. Trimming at V came to 2 bases and at J to 6 bases, leaving 11 bases not matched to a gene. This CDR3 comprises 19 residues. CDR1 and CDR2 (germline): LGHNA, YSLEER. For the CDR3, the DNA is TGCGCCAGCAGCCAAACGGGACTAGCGGGAGGCCCTCGACTCAATGAGCAGTTCTTC. This sequence encodes CASSQTGLAGGPRLNEQFF.

The chain carries TRBV6-5 and TRBJ1-1, with D perhaps matching TRBD1 (6 bases). The CDR3 has 15 residues. CDR1 is MNHEY, CDR2 SVGAGI, per germline. Trimming removed 8 bases at V and 6 bases at J, with 22 bases between. The CDR3 DNA reads as TGTGCCAGCCTCAGGCAGGGGCGCTCATTCGCTGAAGCTTTCTTT. Encoded protein: CASLRQGRSFAEAFF.

This chain uses TRBV28 with TRBJ1-5; possibly TRBD1 for D (6 bases). This CDR3 spans 16 amino acids. The V end was cut by 5 bases, the J end by 7 bases, with 21 bases between. Germline lookup yields CDR1 MDHEN and CDR2 SYDVKM. The CDR3 nucleotides read TGTGCCAGCAGTACCCCGGGAGGGGGGCAAGGACAGCCCCAGCATTTT. Its translation is CASSTPGGGQGQPQHF.

This chain joins TRBV7-8 and TRBJ2-7, with D perhaps matching TRBD2 (5 bases). Trimming took off 0 bases at V and 5 bases at J, with 11 bases between the two ends. CDR1 SGHVS and CDR2 FQNEAQ come from the germline V gene. This CDR3 contains 14 residues. This chain's CDR3 is CASSLARTGNEQYF. CDR3 bases: TGTGCCAGCAGCTTAGCACGCACGGGGAACGAGCAGTACTTC. Complete variable domain (other parts from reference TRBV7-8 and TRBJ2-7): GAGVSQSPRYKVAKRGQDVALRCDPISGHVSLFWYQQALGQGPEFLTYFQNEAQLDKSGLPSDRFFAERPEGSVSTLKIQRTQQEDSAVYLCASSLARTGNEQYFGPGTRLTVT.